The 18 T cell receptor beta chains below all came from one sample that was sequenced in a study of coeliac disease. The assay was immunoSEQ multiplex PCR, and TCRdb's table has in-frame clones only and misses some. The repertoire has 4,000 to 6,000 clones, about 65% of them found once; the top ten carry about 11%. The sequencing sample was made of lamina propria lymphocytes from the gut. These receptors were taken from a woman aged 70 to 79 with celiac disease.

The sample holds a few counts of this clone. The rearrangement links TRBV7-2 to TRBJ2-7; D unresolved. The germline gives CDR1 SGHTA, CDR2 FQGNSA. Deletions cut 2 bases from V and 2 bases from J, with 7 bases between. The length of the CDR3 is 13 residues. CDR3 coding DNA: TGTGCCAGCAGCTTAATTAGAGCCTACGAGCAGTACTTC. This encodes CASSLIRAYEQYF.

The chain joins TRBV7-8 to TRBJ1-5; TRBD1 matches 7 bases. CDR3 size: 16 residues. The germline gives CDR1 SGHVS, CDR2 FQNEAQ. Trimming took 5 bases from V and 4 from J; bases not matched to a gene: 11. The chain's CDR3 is CASSRTGEQGNQPQHF. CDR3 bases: TGTGCCAGCAGCCGCACAGGGGAGCAGGGGAATCAGCCCCAGCATTTT.

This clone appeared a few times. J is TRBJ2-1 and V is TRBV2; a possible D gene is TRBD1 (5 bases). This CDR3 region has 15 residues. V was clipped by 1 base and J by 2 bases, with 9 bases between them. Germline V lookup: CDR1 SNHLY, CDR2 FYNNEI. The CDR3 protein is CASSEGRVAYNEQFF. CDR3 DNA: TGTGCCAGCAGTGAAGGCAGGGTCGCCTACAATGAGCAGTTCTTC.

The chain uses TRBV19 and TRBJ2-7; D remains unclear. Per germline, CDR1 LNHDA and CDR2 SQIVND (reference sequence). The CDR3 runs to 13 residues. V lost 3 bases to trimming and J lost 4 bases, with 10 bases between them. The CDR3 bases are TGTGCCAGTAGTATTCTTTTCCAGTACGAGCAGTACTTC. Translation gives CASSILFQYEQYF.

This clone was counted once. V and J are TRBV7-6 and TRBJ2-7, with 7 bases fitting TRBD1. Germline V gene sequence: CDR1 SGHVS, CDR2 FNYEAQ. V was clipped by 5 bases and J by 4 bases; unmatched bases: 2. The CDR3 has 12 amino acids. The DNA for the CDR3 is TGTGCCAGCAGCCAGACAGGGTACGAGCAGTACTTC. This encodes CASSQTGYEQYF.

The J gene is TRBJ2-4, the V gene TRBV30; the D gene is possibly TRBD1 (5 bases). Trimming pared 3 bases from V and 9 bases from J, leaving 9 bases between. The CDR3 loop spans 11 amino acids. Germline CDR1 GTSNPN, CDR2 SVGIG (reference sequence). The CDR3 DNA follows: TGTGCCTGGAGGCGGACAACCATTCAGTACTTC. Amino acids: CAWRRTTIQYF.

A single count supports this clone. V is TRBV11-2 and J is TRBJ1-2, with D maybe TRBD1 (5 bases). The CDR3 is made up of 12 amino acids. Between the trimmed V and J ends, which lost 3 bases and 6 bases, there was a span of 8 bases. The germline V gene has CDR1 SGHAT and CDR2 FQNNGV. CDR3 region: CASSLTVDGYTF. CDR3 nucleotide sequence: TGTGCCAGCAGCTTGACAGTTGATGGCTACACCTTC. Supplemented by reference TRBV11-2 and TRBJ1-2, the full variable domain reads EAGVAQSPRYKIIEKRQSVAFWCNPISGHATLYWYQQILGQGPKLLIQFQNNGVVDDSQLPKDRFSAERLKGVDSTLKIQPAKLEDSAVYLCASSLTVDGYTFGSGTRLTVV.

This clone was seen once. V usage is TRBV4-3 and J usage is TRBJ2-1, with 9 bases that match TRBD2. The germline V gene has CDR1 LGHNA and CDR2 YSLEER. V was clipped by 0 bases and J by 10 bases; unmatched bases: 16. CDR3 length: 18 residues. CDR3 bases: TGCGCCAGCAGCCAAGATCCCCCACTGGGCGGGGGGGCCAAGGAGCAGTTCTTC. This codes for CASSQDPPLGGGAKEQFF.

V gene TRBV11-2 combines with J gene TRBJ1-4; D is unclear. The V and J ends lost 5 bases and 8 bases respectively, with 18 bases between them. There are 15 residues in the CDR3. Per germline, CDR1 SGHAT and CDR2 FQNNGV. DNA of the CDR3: TGTGCCAGCAGCCCCTACGAGGGAGTGGGAGAAAAACTGTTTTTT. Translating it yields CASSPYEGVGEKLFF.

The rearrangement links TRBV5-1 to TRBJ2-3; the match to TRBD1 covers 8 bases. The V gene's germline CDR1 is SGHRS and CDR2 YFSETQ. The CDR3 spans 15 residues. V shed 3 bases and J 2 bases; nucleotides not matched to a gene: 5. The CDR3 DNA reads TGCGCCAGCAGCTCCGGACAGGGTATCACAGATACGCAGTATTTT. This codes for CASSSGQGITDTQYF. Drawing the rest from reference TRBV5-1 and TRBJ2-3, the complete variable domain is KAGVTQTPRYLIKTRGQQVTLSCSPISGHRSVSWYQQTPGQGLQFLFEYFSETQRNKGNFPGRFSGRQFSNSRSEMNVSTLELGDSALYLCASSSGQGITDTQYFGPGTRLTVL.

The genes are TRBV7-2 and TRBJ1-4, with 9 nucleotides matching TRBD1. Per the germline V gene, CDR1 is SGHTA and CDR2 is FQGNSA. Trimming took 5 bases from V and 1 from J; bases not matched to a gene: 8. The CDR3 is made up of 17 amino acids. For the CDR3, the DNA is TGTGCCAGCAGCCCGCGACAGGGGGTGTTAACTAATGAAAAACTGTTTTTT. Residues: CASSPRQGVLTNEKLFF.

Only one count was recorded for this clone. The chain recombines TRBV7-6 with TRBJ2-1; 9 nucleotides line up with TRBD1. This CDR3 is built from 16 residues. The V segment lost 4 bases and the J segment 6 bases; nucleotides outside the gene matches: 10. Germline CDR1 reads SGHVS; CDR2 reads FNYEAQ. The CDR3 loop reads CASSSGQGIARNEQFF. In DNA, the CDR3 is TGTGCCAGCAGCTCCGGACAGGGGATCGCTCGCAATGAGCAGTTCTTC.

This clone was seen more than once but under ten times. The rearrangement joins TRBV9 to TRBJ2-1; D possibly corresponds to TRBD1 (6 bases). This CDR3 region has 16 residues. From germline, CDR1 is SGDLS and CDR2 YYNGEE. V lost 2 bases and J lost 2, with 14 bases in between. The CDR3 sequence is CASSVMTGSTYNEQFF. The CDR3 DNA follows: TGTGCCAGCAGCGTTATGACAGGATCTACCTACAATGAGCAGTTCTTC.

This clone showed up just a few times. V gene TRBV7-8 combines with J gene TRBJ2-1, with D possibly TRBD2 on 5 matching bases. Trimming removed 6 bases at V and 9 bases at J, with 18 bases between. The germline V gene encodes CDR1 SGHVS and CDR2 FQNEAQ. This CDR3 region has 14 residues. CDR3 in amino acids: CASRPLGAITEQFF. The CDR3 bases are TGTGCCAGCAGGCCCCTGGGAGCTATCACTGAGCAGTTCTTC.

The CDR3 DNA is TGTGCCAGCAGGGGACTGACGAACACTGAAGCTTTCTTT. It codes for CASRGLTNTEAFF. The V and J genes are TRBV6-6 and TRBJ1-1; possibly TRBD1 for D (5 bases). This CDR3 comprises 13 residues. Trimming took off 6 bases at V and 1 base at J, with 9 bases between the two ends. Germline V gives CDR1 MNHNY, CDR2 SVGAGI (reference sequence).

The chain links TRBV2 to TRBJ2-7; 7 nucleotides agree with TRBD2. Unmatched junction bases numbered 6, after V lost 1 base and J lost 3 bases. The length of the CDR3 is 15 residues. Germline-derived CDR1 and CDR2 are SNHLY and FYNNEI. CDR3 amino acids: CASSEGGLADYEQYF. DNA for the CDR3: TGTGCCAGCAGTGAAGGGGGTCTAGCGGACTACGAGCAGTACTTC.

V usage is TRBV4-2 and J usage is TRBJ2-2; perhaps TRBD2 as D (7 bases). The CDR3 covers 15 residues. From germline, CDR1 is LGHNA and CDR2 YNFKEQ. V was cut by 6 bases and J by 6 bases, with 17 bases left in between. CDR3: CASSPFSGGPGELFF. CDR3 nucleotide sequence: TGTGCCAGCAGTCCATTTTCCGGGGGGCCCGGGGAGCTGTTTTTT.

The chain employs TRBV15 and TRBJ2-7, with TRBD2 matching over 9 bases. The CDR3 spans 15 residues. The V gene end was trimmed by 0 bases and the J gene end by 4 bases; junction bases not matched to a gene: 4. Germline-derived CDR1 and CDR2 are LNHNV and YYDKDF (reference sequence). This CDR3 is CATSRDPSGAYEQYF. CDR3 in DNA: TGTGCCACCAGCAGAGACCCTAGCGGGGCTTACGAGCAGTACTTC. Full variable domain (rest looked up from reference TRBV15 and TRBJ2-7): DAMVIQNPRYQVTQFGKPVTLSCSQTLNHNVMYWYQQKSSQAPKLLFHYYDKDFNNEADTPDNFQSRRPNTSFCFLDIRSPGLGDTAMYLCATSRDPSGAYEQYFGPGTRLTVT.